A single sample gave rise to the 13 T cell receptor beta chains below, sequenced in a study of T cells in Graves' hyperthyroidism and ophthalmopathy. It was RNA transcripts that yielded the amplified TCR beta CDR3 regions. A first-round RT-PCR of the TCR CDR3 used the HTBI primer set. TCRdb recomputed calls from the multiplex PCR reads with MiXCR, one row per CDR3 protein. Of 300,000 or so distinct CDR3 sequences in the sample, 16% were seen once. The source material was blood. All receptors come from a man in his thirties or forties with Graves' hyperthyroidism.

This clonotype was detected ten times or more. The rearrangement uses TRBV15 and TRBJ1-1; 8 bases agree with TRBD1. The CDR3 covers 14 residues. Per the germline V gene, CDR1 is LNHNV and CDR2 is YYDKDF (reference sequence). J gave up 4 bases and V 5 bases, and 6 bases lay outside the gene matches. The CDR3 here is CATSLGQGRTEAFF. The CDR3 DNA is TGTGCCACCAGCTTAGGACAGGGCCGCACTGAAGCTTTCTTT.

This clonotype was detected a few times. The CDR3 sequence is CSARAPNNEQFF. The CDR3, as DNA: TGCAGTGCTAGAGCCCCGAACAATGAGCAGTTCTTC. V is TRBV20-1 and J is TRBJ2-1; D call uncertain. In germline, CDR1 is DFQATT, CDR2 SNEGSKA (reference sequence). Trimming removed 1 base at V and 5 bases at J, with 6 bases between. This CDR3 comprises 12 residues.

This clonotype was counted a few times. The V call is TRBV24-1, the J call TRBJ2-2; tentatively, D is TRBD2 (6 bases). CDR1 and CDR2 from the germline V gene are KGHDR and SFDVKD. Trimming took off 9 bases at V and 0 bases at J, with 16 bases between the two ends. CDR3 length: 16 amino acids. This CDR3 is CATAMGGSANTGELFF. In nucleotides, the CDR3 is TGTGCCACCGCTATGGGAGGATCTGCGAACACCGGGGAGCTGTTTTTT.

This clonotype was counted many times. This sequence joins TRBV5-6 and TRBJ1-4, with D hard to call. The CDR3 loop spans 15 amino acids. Trimming pared 3 bases from V and 8 bases from J, leaving 17 bases between. Germline V gene data show CDR1 as SGHDT and CDR2 as YYEEEE. Here the CDR3 DNA reads TGTGCCAGCAGCTATAAAGACACTCGAGAAGAAAAACTGTTTTTT. Translating gives CASSYKDTREEKLFF.

Worth noting for this clonotype: A much larger clone is a single base away; this may be a read error. V and J are TRBV2 and TRBJ2-5; D tentatively fits TRBD1 or TRBD2 (5 bases each). The CDR3 runs 14 residues. Germline CDR1 SNHLY, CDR2 FYNNEI. The CDR3 region has the DNA TGTGCCAGCAGTTCACAAACCATGGGGGAGACCCAGTGCTTC. It encodes CASSSQTMGETQCF.

The chain uses TRBV12-5 and TRBJ2-7; TRBD1 is a possible D gene (6 bases). The V end lost 0 bases, the J end lost 5 bases, and 17 bases lay between the germline ends. Germline values: CDR1 LGHNT, CDR2 FRNRAP. The CDR3 is 16 amino acids. CDR3 in DNA: TGTGCTAGTGGTTTGGTTCTGGCAGGGGTTCTCGACGAGCAGTACTTC. Its protein product is CASGLVLAGVLDEQYF.

The rearrangement uses TRBV11-2 and TRBJ1-1; D remains ambiguous. Germline loops: CDR1 SGHAT, CDR2 FQNNGV. The CDR3 spans 11 residues. V was trimmed by 7 bases and J by 3 bases, leaving 6 bases between them. The CDR3, as DNA: TGTGCCAGCAAAGCACACACTGAAGCTTTCTTT. Residues: CASKAHTEAFF.

The gene calls are TRBV9 and TRBJ2-6, with 10 bases lining up with TRBD1. CDR1 is SGDLS, CDR2 YYNGEE, per germline. The V segment lost 0 bases and the J segment 2 bases; nucleotides outside the gene matches: 11. The CDR3 loop spans 20 amino acids. The CDR3 nucleotides are TGTGCCAGCAGCGTAGAGTCTGGAGACAGGGGGCAAGCTGGGGCCAACGTCCTGACTTTC. Its protein is CASSVESGDRGQAGANVLTF.

This clonotype occurred many times. V gene TRBV3-1 combines with J gene TRBJ2-1, with no clear D. Germline V CDR1 and CDR2: LGHDT, YNNKEL (reference sequence). The CDR3 spans 12 residues. V was clipped by 5 bases and J by 6 bases, with 8 bases between them. The CDR3 nucleotides read TGTGCCAGCAGCGGGCAGGCCAATGAGCAGTTCTTC. This codes for CASSGQANEQFF.

The V gene is TRBV28, the J gene TRBJ2-1; TRBD2 agrees at 8 bases. This CDR3 is built from 14 residues. V was clipped by 3 bases and J by 9 bases; unmatched bases: 7. From germline, CDR1 is MDHEN and CDR2 SYDVKM. The CDR3 nucleotides are TGTGCCAGCAGTTTGACTAGCGTGTATGGTGAGCAGTTCTTC. It yields the protein CASSLTSVYGEQFF.

CDR3 in DNA: TGTGCCTGGACCTTAGCGGCTTACACAGATACGCAGTATTTT. This codes for CAWTLAAYTDTQYF. The chain joins TRBV30 to TRBJ2-3, with a weak D call TRBD2 (6 bases). The CDR3 is 14 residues long. Germline CDR1 GTSNPN, CDR2 SVGIG (reference sequence). V was clipped by 4 bases and J by 2 bases, with 13 bases between them.

This clonotype has a count of ten or more. The chain has TRBV5-1 and TRBJ1-2; 8 nucleotides line up with TRBD1. V shed 4 bases, J shed 3 bases, and the junction held 5 bases outside the gene matches. The CDR3 has 14 amino acids. The germline V gene has CDR1 SGHRS and CDR2 YFSETQ. DNA for the CDR3: TGCGCCAGCAGCCCAGGGGGCAACGACTATGGCTACACCTTC. Amino acids: CASSPGGNDYGYTF. Filled out from reference TRBV5-1 and TRBJ1-2, the complete variable domain reads KAGVTQTPRYLIKTRGQQVTLSCSPISGHRSVSWYQQTPGQGLQFLFEYFSETQRNKGNFPGRFSGRQFSNSRSEMNVSTLELGDSALYLCASSPGGNDYGYTFGSGTRLTVV.

The chain carries TRBV4-2 and TRBJ1-5; 8 bases are a match to TRBD1. V was clipped by 0 bases and J by 7 bases; unmatched bases: 5. Germline CDR1 LGHNA, CDR2 YNFKEQ. The CDR3 runs to 15 residues. DNA of the CDR3: TGTGCCAGCAGCCAAGATTCAGGGGGCGTACAGCCCCAGCATTTT. Protein: CASSQDSGGVQPQHF.